One sample yielded the 4 T cell receptor beta chains listed below, sequenced in a study of blood T cell repertoires in COVID-19. The assay was immunoSEQ multiplex PCR, and TCRdb's table has in-frame clones only and misses some. The sample lists approximately 250,000 clones, around 86% seen once, with around 8.8% in the top ten. The specimen was peripheral blood. Receptors originate from a middle-aged man with active or convalescent COVID-19.

The chain combines TRBV24-1 with TRBJ2-1; D is unresolved. Germline-derived CDR1 and CDR2 are KGHDR and SFDVKD. Between the trimmed V and J ends, which lost 2 bases and 9 bases, there was a span of 10 bases. The CDR3 sequence is 13 residues long. CDR3 protein: CATSDSLPGEQFF. The DNA of the CDR3 is TGTGCCACCAGTGATTCCCTACCGGGTGAGCAGTTCTTC.

The gene calls are TRBV7-3 and TRBJ1-1; D might be TRBD1 (5 bases). The V gene lost 4 bases and the J gene lost 8 bases, with 14 bases spanning the gap. The CDR3 length is 13 residues. Germline CDR1 reads SGHTA; CDR2 reads FQGTGA. The CDR3 loop is CASSSKRGREAFF. CDR3 nucleotides: TGTGCCAGCAGCTCCAAAAGGGGCAGAGAAGCTTTCTTT.

The rearrangement joins TRBV19 to TRBJ2-1; 7 bases are shared with TRBD1. The V gene end was trimmed by 6 bases and the J gene end by 3 bases; junction bases not matched to a gene: 11. Germline V CDR1 and CDR2: LNHDA, SQIVND (reference sequence). This CDR3 contains 16 residues. The CDR3 loop reads CASRPPGTVFYNEQFF. The CDR3 bases are TGTGCCAGTAGGCCTCCAGGGACAGTTTTCTACAATGAGCAGTTCTTC.

This clone showed up just a few times. The gene calls are TRBV18 and TRBJ2-1, with D tentatively TRBD2 (6 bases). Deletions cut 3 bases from V and 6 bases from J, with 9 bases between. The germline V gene has CDR1 KGHSH and CDR2 LQKENI. The CDR3 sequence is 13 residues long. This CDR3 is CASSPTRGNEQFF. For the CDR3, the DNA is TGTGCCAGCTCACCGACGCGGGGCAATGAGCAGTTCTTC.